Each of the 18 T cell receptor beta chains below was sequenced from the same sample in a study of neurological immune-mediated disorders. MiXCR, applied by TCRdb to the 5' RACE reads, yields one record per CDR3 protein. The table lists tens of thousands of distinct CDR3 sequences, approximately 5.8% of them singletons. Indicated time point: longitudinal time-point 2. Sequences were obtained from PBMCs. The receptors were sampled from a woman aged 55-70 years with multiple sclerosis.

This clonotype showed up many times. The DNA of the CDR3 is TGTGCCAGCAGCCCTAGGGTTCAGGCGTACGAGCAGTACTTC. Translated, it gives CASSPRVQAYEQYF. The chain couples TRBV7-9 to TRBJ2-7; D not resolved. CDR3 length: 14 amino acids. The V and J ends lost 5 bases and 4 bases respectively, with 15 bases between them. Looked up from germline, CDR1 is SEHNR and CDR2 is FQNEAQ (reference sequence).

This clonotype has at least ten counts. The genes are TRBV21-1 and TRBJ1-3; TRBD1, the D gene given by the table, was not confirmed from the DNA. TRBV21-1 is a known pseudogene. This CDR3 is built from 18 residues. The CDR3 coding sequence is TGTGCCAGCAAGTTCCCACGGGGGGAGCAGGGAGGTTCGAACACCATATATTTT. Translated: CASKFPRGEQGGSNTIYF.

The table lists this clonotype with many counts. This rearrangement joins TRBV20-1 to TRBJ1-6, with D possibly being TRBD1 (6 bases). In germline, CDR1 is DFQATT, CDR2 SNEGSKA (reference sequence). Deletions cut 2 bases from V and 7 bases from J, with 15 bases between. This CDR3 is built from 15 residues. The CDR3 here is CSARTPKGENSPLHF. In DNA form, the CDR3 reads TGCAGTGCTAGAACACCCAAGGGGGAGAATTCACCCCTCCACTTT.

This clonotype was detected ten times or more. The chain is built from TRBV10-3 and TRBJ2-7; weak D call: TRBD2 (6 bases). This CDR3 region has 15 residues. V shed 3 bases and J shed 2 bases, with 14 bases lying between them. CDR1 is ENHRY and CDR2 is SYGVKD in the germline V gene. CDR3: CAISDPGTQTYEQYF. In DNA, the CDR3 is TGTGCCATCAGTGACCCCGGGACTCAAACCTACGAGCAGTACTTC.

This clonotype was recorded many times. V and J are TRBV29-1 and TRBJ2-5; maybe TRBD1 (6 bases). Germline loops: CDR1 SQVTM, CDR2 ANQGSEA. The length of the CDR3 is 15 residues. V was clipped by 3 bases and J by 4 bases, with 18 bases between them. Written as DNA, the CDR3 is TGCAGCGTTGAGGGGGCTCCTACGAGCCGAGAGACCCAGTACTTC. This encodes CSVEGAPTSRETQYF.

Ten or more counts support this clonotype. V usage is TRBV20-1 and J usage is TRBJ1-2, with 8 nucleotides matching TRBD1. CDR1 and CDR2 (germline): DFQATT, SNEGSKA (reference sequence). The CDR3 runs to 13 residues. With 3 bases clipped from V and 2 bases from J, the junction kept 2 bases outside the gene matches. The CDR3 DNA is TGCAGTGCTAGTTCAGGGGGCAACTATGGCTACACCTTC. It encodes CSASSGGNYGYTF.

A note on this clonotype: A clone one base away is much larger, so this may be a read error. V is TRBV14 and J is TRBJ1-3, with D hard to call. Germline loops: CDR1 SGHDN, CDR2 FVKESK. This CDR3 is 16 amino acids long. The CDR3 loop reads CASSQKQRISGNTICF. For the CDR3, the DNA is TGTGCCAGCAGCCAAAAGCAACGGATCTCTGGAAACACCATATGTTTT.

A word on this clonotype: It may be a read error: a sequence one base away is much more abundant. This chain uses TRBV6-6 with TRBJ1-1; no firm D call. With 5 bases removed from V and 6 bases from J, the gap between germline ends came to 7 bases. The CDR3 contains 11 residues. Per the germline V gene, CDR1 is MNHNY and CDR2 is SVGAGI (reference sequence). CDR3 loop: CASSDPAEAFF. As DNA, the CDR3 is TGTGCCAGCAGTGACCCAGCTGAAGCTTTCTTT.

This clonotype was seen ten or more times. V usage is TRBV6-2 or TRBV6-3 and J usage is TRBJ2-3; weak D call: TRBD2 (6 bases). This CDR3 has 15 amino acids. Germline lookup yields CDR1 MNHEY and CDR2 SVGEGT. V shed 6 bases and J shed 3 bases, with 16 bases lying between them. CDR3 in DNA: TGTGCCAGCAGGTTGGGACTCCTTATTACAGATACGCAGTATTTT. This encodes CASRLGLLITDTQYF.

This clonotype was observed at least ten times. The CDR3 DNA reads as TGCAGTGCTAGGCCGGGGGCAGAGACCCAGTACTTC. Translation gives CSARPGAETQYF. The V and J genes are TRBV20-1 and TRBJ2-5; D possibly uses TRBD1 or TRBD2 (6 bases each). In germline, CDR1 is DFQATT, CDR2 SNEGSKA (reference sequence). CDR3 length: 12 residues. Deletions cut 3 bases from V and 4 bases from J, with 9 bases between.

This clonotype was seen ten or more times. The genes are TRBV28 and TRBJ1-5, with TRBD1 as a possible D gene (5 bases). With 1 base removed from V and 0 bases from J, the gap between germline ends came to 19 bases. This CDR3 has 19 residues. Germline V gene sequence: CDR1 MDHEN, CDR2 SYDVKM. CDR3 in amino acids: CASSLFREGRHYSNQPQHF. The CDR3 nucleotides are TGTGCCAGCAGTTTATTCCGAGAGGGACGGCATTATAGCAATCAGCCCCAGCATTTT. Full variable domain (rest looked up from reference TRBV28 and TRBJ1-5): DVKVTQSSRYLVKRTGEKVFLECVQDMDHENMFWYRQDPGLGLRLIYFSYDVKMKEKGDIPEGYSVSREKKERFSLILESASTNQTSMYLCASSLFREGRHYSNQPQHFGDGTRLSIL.

In its sample, this clonotype was seen many times. This rearrangement joins TRBV12-3 or TRBV12-4 to TRBJ1-6; D perhaps matches TRBD1 (5 bases). Trimming left V 6 bases short and J 7 bases short, with 13 bases between. The CDR3 sequence is 14 residues long. CDR3 nucleotide sequence: TGTGCCAGCAGGGCGGGACGGTGGAATTCACCCCTCCACTTT. Protein sequence: CASRAGRWNSPLHF.

This clonotype was seen ten or more times. V gene TRBV5-1 combines with J gene TRBJ2-2; TRBD1 aligns across 12 bases. The CDR3 length is 16 residues. With 8 bases clipped from V and 4 bases from J, the junction kept 9 bases outside the gene matches. Germline CDR1 SGHRS, CDR2 YFSETQ. CDR3: CASTGQGASGTGELFF. Written as DNA, the CDR3 is TGCGCCAGTACGGGACAGGGGGCGAGTGGCACCGGGGAGCTGTTTTTT. The full variable domain, with the rest looked up from reference TRBV5-1 and TRBJ2-2, is KAGVTQTPRYLIKTRGQQVTLSCSPISGHRSVSWYQQTPGQGLQFLFEYFSETQRNKGNFPGRFSGRQFSNSRSEMNVSTLELGDSALYLCASTGQGASGTGELFFGEGSRLTVL.

The table lists this clonotype with many counts. This chain links TRBV7-9 with TRBJ2-7, with D possibly TRBD2 on 5 matching bases. Trimming removed 3 bases at V and 3 bases at J, with 12 bases between. The germline gives CDR1 SEHNR, CDR2 FQNEAQ (reference sequence). The CDR3 extends over 14 amino acids. The DNA for the CDR3 is TGTGCCAGCAGCTTTAGAGGGTCAGACTACGAGCAGTACTTC. Amino acids: CASSFRGSDYEQYF.

This clonotype was detected only a few times. The chain recombines TRBV20-1 with TRBJ2-5, with a possible D match to TRBD1 (6 bases). Germline-derived CDR1 and CDR2 are DFQATT and SNEGSKA (reference sequence). The CDR3 is 13 residues long. The V end was cut by 5 bases, the J end by 1 base, with 11 bases between. The CDR3 region has the DNA TGCAGTGCTTTAGGACAGTCCCAAGAGACCCAGTACTTC. Its translation: CSALGQSQETQYF.

This clonotype was counted at least ten times. The chain is built from TRBV5-1 and TRBJ2-3, with 12 bases matching TRBD2. Per the germline V gene, CDR1 is SGHRS and CDR2 is YFSETQ. This CDR3 contains 14 residues. Trimming removed 4 bases from V and 6 bases from J; junction bases left unmatched: 3. The CDR3 region has the DNA TGCGCCAGCAGCGCCGGACTAGCGGGGGATACGCAGTATTTT. This sequence encodes CASSAGLAGDTQYF.

This clonotype was seen repeatedly, ten times or more. The chain couples TRBV5-1 to TRBJ2-3; D is possibly TRBD2 (5 bases). Trimming removed 0 bases at V and 6 bases at J, with 11 bases between. This CDR3 is 14 amino acids long. CDR1 is SGHRS and CDR2 is YFSETQ in the germline V gene. DNA of the CDR3: TGCGCCAGCAGCTTGGAGCGGATCCGGGATACGCAGTATTTT. Its protein is CASSLERIRDTQYF.

This clonotype was seen at least ten times. This chain links TRBV12-3 or TRBV12-4 with TRBJ1-1; D possibly corresponds to TRBD1 (5 bases). V lost 1 base to trimming and J lost 3 bases, with 9 bases between them. This CDR3 is built from 14 residues. CDR3 sequence (DNA): TGTGCCAGCAGTTTAGGCAGGGTGGACACTGAAGCTTTCTTT. This sequence encodes CASSLGRVDTEAFF.